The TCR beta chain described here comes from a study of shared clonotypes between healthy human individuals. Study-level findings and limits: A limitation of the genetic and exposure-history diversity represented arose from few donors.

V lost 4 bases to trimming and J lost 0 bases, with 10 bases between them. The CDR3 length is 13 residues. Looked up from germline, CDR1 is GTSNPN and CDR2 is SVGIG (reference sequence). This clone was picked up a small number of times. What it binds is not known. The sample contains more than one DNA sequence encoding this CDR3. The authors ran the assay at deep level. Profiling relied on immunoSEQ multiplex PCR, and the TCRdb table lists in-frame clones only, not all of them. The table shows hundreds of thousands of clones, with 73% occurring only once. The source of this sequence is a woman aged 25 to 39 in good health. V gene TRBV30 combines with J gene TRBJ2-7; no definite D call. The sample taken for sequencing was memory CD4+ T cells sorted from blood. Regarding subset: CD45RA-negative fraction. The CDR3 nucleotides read TGTGCCTGGAAGTCACCCGTCTCCTACGAGCAGTACTTC. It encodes CAWKSPVSYEQYF.